This entry features one TCR beta chain sequence. Original processing methods: How many nucleated cells were present was estimated from reference gene primer amplification. Produced via immunoSEQ multiplex PCR; TCRdb's table is partial and in-frame only. Clone size and the V and J calls come from that table; the DNA yielded D and trimming. This sample has fewer than 250,000 clones, with 70% to 90% found just once. This sample was included in a study of blood T cell repertoires in COVID-19. Study information: Material from acute and convalescent COVID-19 was sourced from the United States, Italy and Spain. The analysed material was cDNA or gDNA that came from T cells, B-cell-depleted T cells, or PBMCs.

J gave up 3 bases and V 7 bases, and 11 bases lay outside the gene matches. Germline lookup yields CDR1 SNHLY and CDR2 FYNNEI. CDR3 length equals 16 residues. The sequenced material came from peripheral blood. This clonotype was obtained from a woman in her seventies with acute or convalescent COVID-19. This chain uses TRBV2 with TRBJ2-7; TRBD2 matches at 11 bases. The DNA of the CDR3 is TGTGCCAGCAAAACCCTAGCGGGGGGCGATTACTACGAGCAGTACTTC. It translates to CASKTLAGGDYYEQYF.